This T cell receptor (beta chain) stems from a study of cytomegalovirus exposure and HLA in healthy donors (dated by TCRdb to the late 2010s). At the level of the whole study: In an earlier analysis of 550 to 750 of the donors, around 290 Gb of sequence data and 90 million to 130 million unique TCR beta sequences from about 179 million T cells were reported. Around 320 gigabases of sequencing data and approximately 80 million unique TCR sequences were included in an early release covering roughly 600 HLA-typed donors. Of the roughly 400 genotyped donors, roughly 80% fell in the genetic ancestry cluster associated with self-reported Caucasian donors. The study aimed to test whether signatures of past pathogen exposure could be identified by cataloging public T cell receptors. The study used immunosequencing to profile the T cell repertoires of some 600 subjects and linked those repertoires to cytomegalovirus serostatus. In addition to the first cohort of approximately 650 subjects, a separate validation cohort of about 120 different subjects was used. The study combined high-throughput TCR immunosequencing, statistical association of individual TCRs with disease status, and machine learning to predict cytomegalovirus infection status. To study patterns of TCR occurrence, a later analysis re-analyzed previously published TCR beta repertoires from several hundred donors and added high-resolution HLA genotyping. Rather than drawing on any new phenotypic data, the later analysis identified candidate immune exposures from TCR beta sequences and the way those sequences occurred across donors. In an earlier analysis of roughly 600 of the donors, high-throughput TCR beta sequencing was used to judge whether each TCR beta V gene segment behaved as functional or pseudogenic. Donor age, sex, ethnicity and CMV serostatus were compiled together with the repertoire data. Genome-wide SNP genotypes for about 55% of the roughly 670 donors were used in a later genetic analysis, which treated that subset as a discovery cohort. All discovery cohort repertoires had been generated using a single sequencing platform. Both class I and class II loci were covered by HLA typing, at four-digit resolution. The number of donors typed differed by locus, with roughly 629-640 for A, B, C, DRB1 and DQB1, 522 for DQA1, 606 for DPA1, and under 490 for DPB1. Roughly 5 DR-DQ haplotypes were handled as single units for association and clustering, since linkage in the cohort was strong. On average, roughly 200,000 unique TCR beta nucleotide sequences were sequenced per donor among a few hundred genotyped donors of the cohort, with roughly 18% of those sequences being non-productive. Study-wide conclusions, independent of this receptor: Specific HLA alleles were associated with some 15,000 TCR beta sequences at a false discovery rate of 0.05 in a later analysis. A few of the identified cytomegalovirus-associated TCR beta chains were confirmed in vitro to be specific for cytomegalovirus antigens. Most TCR sequences were observed very rarely across donors, whereas some public TCRs were present in many individuals. In an earlier analysis of over 550 of the donors, most TCR beta V segments were observed in productive rearrangements about 87% or about 30% of the time, broadly matching IMGT annotations. In a later genetic analysis, a missense DCLRE1C variant was associated with V-gene and J-gene trimming of TCR beta chains, and the association was replicated in an independent cohort. Presence/absence analyses assumed roughly uniform sequencing depth across donors, an assumption that may not hold. Assigning TCR associations to individual alleles was difficult when HLA alleles, especially DR and DQ, strongly co-occurred. In a later analysis, most CMV-associated TCR beta chains were found to appear HLA-restricted, with HLA associations seemingly driven largely by CMV exposure. Because counts were too low, approximately 18 rarely observed V segments, including chromosome 9 orphons, were excluded from the earlier analysis of 587 of the donors. In both the original and validation cohorts, the classifier was reported to diagnose cytomegalovirus status with high specificity and sensitivity. Because some donors lacked HLA typing at each locus, the association tests relied only on the typed subset. In a later analysis, HLA-associated TCR beta chains were found to be more clonally expanded and to have lower generation probabilities than equally common non-associated chains. Only TCR beta chains were sequenced in this cohort, and the absence of alpha or paired-chain data limited detectable features. A cluster of highly shared sequence variants was judged likely to be a technical artifact of the sequencing pipeline. In a later genetic analysis, fewer N-insertions in productive TCRs were reported among donors in an Asian-associated ancestry cluster than the approximately 710-donor mean. Correlated functional status among segregating V segments might reflect linkage disequilibrium, but an unknown experimental factor could not be ruled out. A later analysis found that TCR association rates varied across HLA loci, with DRB1 alleles showing the most associated TCRs and HLA-C alleles the fewest. The study gave a list of about 160 TCR beta chains associated with cytomegalovirus. It was suggested by the authors that the approach could potentially be generalized to other disease states and immunological phenotypes. Some IMGT-functional V segments, including TRBV6-2 and TRBV6-3, could not be told apart with the 87-base-pair reads, so those segments were excluded. Several of the top co-occurrence clusters appeared to be linked to parvovirus B19, influenza, CMV and Epstein-Barr virus, according to a later analysis. A further reported finding was that TCR beta sequences accurately predicted the HLA-A and HLA-B alleles for most subjects in the first cohort. For the cohort, immune exposure information was limited to CMV serostatus.

The CDR3 measures 16 amino acids from cysteine to phenylalanine. The retained sequence is limited to the CDR3, 48 bases, with the frame set at the first base. The germline V and J ends show losses of 4 bases and 2 bases respectively, and no gene match explains 8 bases of the junction. The germline V gene (reference sequence) supplies CDR1 SGHNT and CDR2 YYREEE. To note about this clone: This receptor's antigen is unknown. It has no much larger one-base neighbor in the sample; base qualities were not kept.

Library creation used the immunoSEQ multiplex PCR assay. For the multiplex PCR, a mixture combining 60 forward primers for TCR Vbeta segments and 13 reverse primers for TCR Jbeta segments was used. The CDR3 region of rearranged TCR beta genes was amplified from genomic DNA by a multiplex PCR assay. The amplified TCR beta libraries were sequenced on the Illumina HiSeq System as 87-base-pair reads. The study's own analysis went as follows. Across the 600 to 700 repertoires, a later analysis counted 60 million to 90 million unique TCR beta chains, roughly 11 million of which were shared by at least two donors. Raw reads were error-corrected and collapsed into unique sequences with a nearest-neighbor algorithm that merged closely related sequences to remove PCR and sequencing errors. V, D and J gene segments were assigned by aligning CDR3 sequences to IMGT reference sequences. For a sequence to be retained, a match of at least six nucleotides was required to both a V gene segment and a J gene segment. Rearrangements were called productive when the CDR3 lacked stop codons and stayed in frame with V and J; all others were non-productive. CDR3 was defined by IMGT convention, running from the second conserved V-encoded cysteine to the conserved J-encoded phenylalanine. The earlier analysis of about 610 of the donors excluded sequences that lacked an unambiguous match to a single V gene segment. In an earlier analysis of approximately 590 of the donors, V segments were called functional above 56.7% productive rearrangements and were called segregating when the between-donor standard deviation exceeded 5%. A statistical classification framework was built for diagnosing cytomegalovirus status from the catalog of TCR beta chain sequences. In a later analysis, TCR nucleotide sequences were compared against IMGT/GENE-DB human TR gene sequences so that V and J genes could be assigned. A later analysis assigned CDR3 sequences and most-parsimonious VDJ recombination scenarios with the TCRdist pipeline. In a later analysis, each TCR beta chain was defined by its CDR3 amino acid sequence together with its V-gene family, and reads without a unique V-gene family were excluded. In a later analysis, 500 to 650 highly shared, low-generation-probability nucleotide sequences were removed to address suspected cross-contamination and a sequencing artifact. In a later analysis, a clonal expansion index was calculated for each public chain from normalized within-repertoire ranks of inferred template counts. Generation probabilities in a later analysis came from a VDJ recombination model fitted to out-of-frame rearrangements, and those results were checked against IGoR. In a later analysis, hypergeometric tests were used to score TCR-TCR, TCR-HLA and TCR-CMV co-occurrence, with a repertoire-size bias correction applied to TCR pairs. To estimate false discovery rates, a later analysis permuted the HLA or CMV assignments 20 times. In a later analysis, co-occurring TCRs were grouped with DBSCAN, and TCRdist sequence similarity was added when clustering was performed within HLA-allele-positive subsets. Repertoires with fewer than 30,000 or more than 120,000 public chains were left out of co-occurrence clustering, as were four to six repertoires with anomalous nucleotide sharing. The table comes from immuneACCESS by way of TCRdb, which keeps in-frame sequences with V and J called. Part of the clones is missing from these tables; in studies checked, under half for an unresolved V gene and the rest for unknown reasons. That table gives V, J and clone size, and the DNA gave D and trimming. This sample gives about 99,000 clones in total; roughly 80% of them show up just once. About 3.5% of the sample comes from the top ten.

The cohort consisted of more than 650 healthy bone marrow donors. All cohort members were sampled while nominally healthy, although unrecorded immune exposures were likely present. The donor tested CMV seronegative, placing the donor among the 352 seronegative members of the cohort. Every donor gave a peripheral blood sample, and the peripheral blood mononuclear cells from that sample were used for TCR beta sequencing. The Qiagen DNeasy Blood Extraction Kit was used to extract genomic DNA from the blood cell samples. The V and J segments used are TRBV5-4 and TRBJ2-3; the central 9 bases match TRBD2. Sequences were obtained from PBMCs. The source of this sequence is a man aged 35 to 55 in good health and CMV-seronegative. The nucleotides read TGTGCCAGCAGCCCCCGACTAGCGGCCTACACAGATACGCAGTATTTT. It codes for CASSPRLAAYTDTQYF.